The clone carrying this T cell receptor (beta chain) came up a few times. The antigen remains undetermined. Clones were read by immunoSEQ multiplex PCR, and TCRdb kept only the in-frame ones, dropping some. In the table there are more than 5,500 clones, around 70% of which are singletons. This sample was included in a study of coeliac disease. The study, taken as a whole, reports: According to the authors, this method cannot detect gliadin-specific T cells in an unbiased way.

The CDR3 consists of 15 residues. CDR1 is SGHRS, CDR2 YFSETQ, per germline. The junction had 6 bases not matched to a gene; V was cut back by 2 bases and J by 3 bases. The clonotype originates from a man aged 65-85 years with active celiac disease. The sequencing input was lymphocytes from the gut lamina propria. The genes are TRBV5-1 and TRBJ2-7; 9 nucleotides line up with TRBD1. The CDR3 DNA reads as TGCGCCAGCAGCTTAGTCCCGGGACAGGGCTACGAGCAGTACTTC. Translating it yields CASSLVPGQGYEQYF.